The rows below give T cell receptor beta chains drawn from one sample of a study of cytomegalovirus exposure and HLA in healthy donors. Only in-frame clones appear in the TCRdb table, and some are missing; sequencing was by immunoSEQ multiplex PCR. The table includes 150,000 to 200,000 clones, around 80% detected once. The source material was PBMCs. The receptors here all came from a man between 35 and 55 years old in good health and CMV-seronegative. Both conserved end residues are part of each CDR3. A D gene is named only where the DNA matches it firmly.

DNA: TGTGCCGGGGGGTTTAATTCACCCCTCCACTTT
CDR3: CAGGFNSPLHF
J: TRBJ1-6
D: .
V: TRBV19

DNA: TGTGCCAGCAGTCCGCGGGGACAGAGGACCTACGAGCAGTACTTC
CDR3: CASSPRGQRTYEQYF
J: TRBJ2-7
D: .
V: TRBV2

DNA: TGTGCCAGCAGCTTAGCTTCGGGGGATTTCTATGGCTACACCTTC
CDR3: CASSLASGDFYGYTF
J: TRBJ1-2
D: .
V: TRBV7-9

DNA: TGTGCCAGCACAGAATGGCAGACCCAGTACTTC
CDR3: CASTEWQTQYF
J: TRBJ2-5
D: .
V: TRBV25-1

DNA: TGTGCCAGTCTCGGGGTTTCCTACAATGAGCAGTTCTTC
CDR3: CASLGVSYNEQFF
J: TRBJ2-1
D: .
V: TRBV19

DNA: TGTGCCAGCAGCTTAAACCCCCCGGGTTACTCCTACAATGAGCAGTTCTTC
CDR3: CASSLNPPGYSYNEQFF
J: TRBJ2-1
D: .
V: TRBV7-2

DNA: TGTGCCAGCAGCCCAGGGTCTTACGAGCAGTACTTC
CDR3: CASSPGSYEQYF
J: TRBJ2-7
D: .
V: TRBV5-6

DNA: TGTGCCAGCAGCTTACGGGGGGGGGTCTCGGAGACCCAGTACTTC
CDR3: CASSLRGGVSETQYF
J: TRBJ2-5
D: TRBD2
V: TRBV5-6

DNA: TGCGCCAGCAGCCAAGGTCGGATCCCGGGCTATGGCTACACCTTC
CDR3: CASSQGRIPGYGYTF
J: TRBJ1-2
D: .
V: TRBV4-3

DNA: TGTGCCAGCAGCCGACAGACTGAAGCTTTCTTT
CDR3: CASSRQTEAFF
J: TRBJ1-1
D: .
V: TRBV7-2

DNA: TGTGCCAGCAGCTTAGGCACGGGACAGGTCGGTGAGCAGTTCTTC
CDR3: CASSLGTGQVGEQFF
J: TRBJ2-1
D: TRBD1
V: TRBV7-9

DNA: TGTGCCAGCAGTGAAGGGTTCCCGACAGGGGAAGATGGCTACACCTTC
CDR3: CASSEGFPTGEDGYTF
J: TRBJ1-2
D: TRBD1
V: TRBV6-1

DNA: TGCGCCAGCAGCTTGGTTGAGGGAACCATTGAAGCTTTCTTT
CDR3: CASSLVEGTIEAFF
J: TRBJ1-1
D: .
V: TRBV5-1

DNA: TGTGCCTGGGACAGGGGAGCCTATGGCTACACCTTC
CDR3: CAWDRGAYGYTF
J: TRBJ1-2
D: TRBD1
V: TRBV30

DNA: TGTGCCAGCAGCTCAGGGGTAACTAATGAAAAACTGTTTTTT
CDR3: CASSSGVTNEKLFF
J: TRBJ1-4
D: .
V: TRBV7-8

DNA: TGTGCCAGCAGGCCGGGACTAGCGGTATACGAGCAGTACTTC
CDR3: CASRPGLAVYEQYF
J: TRBJ2-7
D: TRBD2
V: TRBV6-1

DNA: TGTGCCAGCAGCCAAACAGGGGTAGGGACTGAAGCTTTCTTT
CDR3: CASSQTGVGTEAFF
J: TRBJ1-1
D: TRBD1
V: TRBV14

DNA: TGTGCCAGCAGCCTGGGGGGTCTCTATGGCTACACCTTC
CDR3: CASSLGGLYGYTF
J: TRBJ1-2
D: .
V: TRBV7-2